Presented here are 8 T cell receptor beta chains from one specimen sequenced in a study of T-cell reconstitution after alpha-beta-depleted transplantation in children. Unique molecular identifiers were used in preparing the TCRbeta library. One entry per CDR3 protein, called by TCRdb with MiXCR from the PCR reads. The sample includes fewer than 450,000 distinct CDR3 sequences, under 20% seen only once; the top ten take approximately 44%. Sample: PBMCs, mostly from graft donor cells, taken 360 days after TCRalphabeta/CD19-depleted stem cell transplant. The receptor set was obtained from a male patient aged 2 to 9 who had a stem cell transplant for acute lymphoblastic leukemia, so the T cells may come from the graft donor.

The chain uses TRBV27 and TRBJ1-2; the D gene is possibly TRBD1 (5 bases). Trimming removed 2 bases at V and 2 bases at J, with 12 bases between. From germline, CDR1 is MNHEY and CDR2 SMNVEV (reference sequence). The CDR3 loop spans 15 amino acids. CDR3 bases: TGTGCCAGCAGTTTAGAAGACAGACGCAACTATGGCTACACCTTC. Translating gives CASSLEDRRNYGYTF.

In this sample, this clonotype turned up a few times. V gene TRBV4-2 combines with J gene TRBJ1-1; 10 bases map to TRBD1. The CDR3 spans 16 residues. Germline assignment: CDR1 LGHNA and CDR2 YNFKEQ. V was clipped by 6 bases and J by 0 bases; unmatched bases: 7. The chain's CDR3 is CASSEGQGSMNTEAFF. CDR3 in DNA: TGTGCCAGCAGTGAGGGACAGGGGAGTATGAACACTGAAGCTTTCTTT.

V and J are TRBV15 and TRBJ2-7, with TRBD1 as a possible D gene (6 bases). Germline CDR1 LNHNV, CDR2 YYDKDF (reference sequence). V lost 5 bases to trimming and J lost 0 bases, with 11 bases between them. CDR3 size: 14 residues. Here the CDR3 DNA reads TGTGCCACCAGCCCCAGGGGTCGCTCCTACGAGCAGTACTTC. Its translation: CATSPRGRSYEQYF.

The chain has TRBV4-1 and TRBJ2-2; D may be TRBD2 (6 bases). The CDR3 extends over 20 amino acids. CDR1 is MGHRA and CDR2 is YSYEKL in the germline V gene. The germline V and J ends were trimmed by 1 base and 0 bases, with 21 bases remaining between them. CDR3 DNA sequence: TGCGCCAGCAGCCAAGTAAGCCCGCCTGGGCGGGGCGCGAACACCGGGGAGCTGTTTTTT. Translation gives CASSQVSPPGRGANTGELFF.

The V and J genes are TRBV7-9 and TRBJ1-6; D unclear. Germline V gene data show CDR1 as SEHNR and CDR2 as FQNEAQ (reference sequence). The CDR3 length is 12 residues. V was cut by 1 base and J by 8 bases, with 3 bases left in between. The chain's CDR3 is CASSLEYSPLHF. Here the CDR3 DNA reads TGTGCCAGCAGCTTAGAATATTCACCCCTCCACTTT.

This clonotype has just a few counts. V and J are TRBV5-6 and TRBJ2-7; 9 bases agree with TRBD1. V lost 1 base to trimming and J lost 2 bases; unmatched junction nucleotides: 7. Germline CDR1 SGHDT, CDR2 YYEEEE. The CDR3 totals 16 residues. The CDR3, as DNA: TGTGCCAGCAGCTTGCAGGGCGGGGACAGGGCCTACGAGCAGTACTTC. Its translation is CASSLQGGDRAYEQYF.

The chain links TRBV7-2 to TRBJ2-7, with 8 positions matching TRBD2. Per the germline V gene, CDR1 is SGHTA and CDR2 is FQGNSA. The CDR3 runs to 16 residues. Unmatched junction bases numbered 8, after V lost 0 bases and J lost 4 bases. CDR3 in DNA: TGTGCCAGCAGCTTAGCCTCCAGCGGGAGTTGGTACGAGCAGTACTTC. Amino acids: CASSLASSGSWYEQYF.

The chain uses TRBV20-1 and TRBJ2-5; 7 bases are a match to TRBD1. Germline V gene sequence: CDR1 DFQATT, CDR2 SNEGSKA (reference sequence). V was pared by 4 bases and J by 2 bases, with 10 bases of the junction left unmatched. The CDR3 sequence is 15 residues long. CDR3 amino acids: CSANNLGQPQETQYF. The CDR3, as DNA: TGCAGTGCTAACAACCTGGGACAGCCACAAGAGACCCAGTACTTC.